This T cell receptor beta chain is drawn from a study of immune heterogeneity within non-small cell lung tumors. The authors amplified TCR beta CDR3 by multiplex PCR with 32 V and 13 J primers. TCRdb redid the calling of the multiplex PCR reads with MiXCR, one entry per CDR3 protein. This table has around 6,200 distinct CDR3 sequences, under 25% appearing once. Bulk tumor genomic DNA constituted the template, at around 590 ng per sample. Biopsies that were spaced far apart were taken, several per primary tumor, during surgery. Enrolled patients presented with newly diagnosed, previously untreated non-small cell lung cancer and underwent curative surgery. Non-small cell lung cancer patients, newly diagnosed and having surgery with curative intent, served as donors. In its sample, this clonotype is medium-sized. What it recognizes is unknown. Trimming took off 3 bases at V and 6 bases at J, with 16 bases between the two ends. This CDR3 has 14 residues. CDR1 SGDLS and CDR2 YYNGEE come from the germline V gene.

Regarding the study as a whole: Identical dominant CDR3 beta clonotypes showed recurrence across tumor sites within a patient, and site-unique high-frequency clones were also present. Local tumor mutational burden showed a correlation with local T-cell clonality that was moderate but significant (R around 0.34). Individual patients mostly differed in their high-frequency T-cell receptor beta clonotypes.

Sequenced material: lung tumor tissue. This chain joins TRBV9 and TRBJ2-7; no definite D call. This receptor was obtained from a man between 65 and 85 years old with non-small cell lung cancer. The CDR3 region is CASSALDSISEQYF. The DNA of the CDR3 is TGTGCCAGCAGCGCCCTAGACTCGATAAGCGAGCAGTACTTC.